The next 19 T cell receptor beta chains were all read from a single sample in a study of cytomegalovirus exposure and HLA in healthy donors. Researchers ran the PCR with 60 Vbeta and 13 Jbeta primers. Repertoires were generated with immunoSEQ multiplex PCR, while TCRdb's copy carries only in-frame clones and drops some. This sample has approximately 100,000 clones, with around 60% found just once. Sequenced sample: PBMCs. The receptor set was obtained from a man in his 60s in good health and CMV-seronegative.

The chain uses TRBV4-1 and TRBJ2-5; 7 bases agree with TRBD2. The ends lost 4 bases at V and 5 bases at J; junction bases unmatched: 4. Germline V gives CDR1 MGHRA, CDR2 YSYEKL. The CDR3 loop spans 13 amino acids. CDR3 in amino acids: CASSRGGLETQYF. As DNA, the CDR3 is TGCGCCAGCAGCCGGGGAGGGCTGGAGACCCAGTACTTC.

Turning to this clone: A junction boundary mismatches the germline segment, possibly from a read error. The identical CDR3 is also encoded by other nucleotide sequences in the sample. The chain links TRBV9 to TRBJ2-7, with TRBD2 matching 14 bases. This CDR3 is built from 18 residues. CDR1 is SGDLS, CDR2 YYNGEE, per germline. CDR3 sequence reads: CASSLRDRGLAGVREQYF. The DNA for the CDR3 is TGTGCCAGCAGCCTCCGGGACAGGGGACTAGCGGGAGTTAGGGAGCAGTACTTT.

This sequence joins TRBV27 and TRBJ1-5; 8 positions agree with TRBD1. V dropped 6 bases and J dropped 7; count of bases not matched to a gene: 8. CDR3 length equals 14 residues. Germline lookup yields CDR1 MNHEY and CDR2 SMNVEV (reference sequence). CDR3 DNA sequence: TGTGCCAGCAGCCGGACAGGGTTCGGCCAGCCCCAGCATTTT. It codes for CASSRTGFGQPQHF.

This clone was picked up a small number of times. CDR3 region: CASSPSGGQREAFF. For the CDR3, the DNA is TGTGCCAGCAGCCCCTCGGGGGGCCAAAGAGAAGCTTTCTTT. V is TRBV9 and J is TRBJ1-1; D is perhaps TRBD1 (6 bases). Germline V lookup: CDR1 SGDLS, CDR2 YYNGEE. The CDR3 contains 14 residues. V gave up 4 bases and J gave up 8 bases, with 18 bases separating them.

This chain joins TRBV9 and TRBJ2-1, with 9 bases fitting TRBD2. Trimming removed 3 bases from V and 2 bases from J; junction bases left unmatched: 3. In germline, CDR1 is SGDLS, CDR2 YYNGEE. This CDR3 has 15 amino acids. The CDR3 protein is CASSGGGGAYNEQFF. In DNA, the CDR3 is TGTGCCAGCAGCGGGGGCGGGGGGGCCTACAATGAGCAGTTCTTC.

The chain links TRBV7-2 to TRBJ2-2; TRBD1 aligns across 7 bases. After removal of 5 bases from V and 4 bases from J, the junction contained 13 bases not matched to a gene. The germline gives CDR1 SGHTA, CDR2 FQGNSA. CDR3 size: 17 residues. CDR3 sequence: CASSPHIRDSRTGELFF. The CDR3 DNA sequence: TGTGCCAGCAGCCCCCACATCCGGGACAGTCGCACCGGGGAGCTGTTTTTT.

The rearrangement uses TRBV9 and TRBJ2-1; a weak D match, TRBD1 (7 bases). Trimming removed 0 bases at V and 7 bases at J, with 14 bases between. The CDR3 covers 15 residues. Germline assignment: CDR1 SGDLS and CDR2 YYNGEE. In DNA form, the CDR3 reads TGTGCCAGCAGCGTAGATTCCAGGGGGGTTAATGAGCAGTTCTTC. Protein: CASSVDSRGVNEQFF.

V usage is TRBV7-2 and J usage is TRBJ1-5; possible D gene TRBD1, 5 bases. Trimming left V 1 base short and J 11 bases short, with 12 bases between. Germline CDR1 and CDR2: SGHTA and FQGNSA. This CDR3 spans 13 amino acids. The CDR3 loop is CASSLGGRAAQHF. CDR3 DNA: TGTGCCAGCAGCTTAGGGGGCAGGGCAGCCCAGCATTTT.

The sample holds a few counts of this clone. The genes are TRBV5-1 and TRBJ1-4; TRBD1 is a possible D gene (5 bases). Germline CDR1 reads SGHRS; CDR2 reads YFSETQ. The CDR3 contains 14 residues. V was trimmed by 1 base and J by 8 bases, leaving 12 bases between them. In nucleotides, the CDR3 is TGCGCCAGCAGCTTGAGCCCGGGGGGGGAAAAACTGTTTTTT. Translation gives CASSLSPGGEKLFF.

This chain connects TRBV27 to TRBJ1-2, with 10 positions matching TRBD1. After removal of 7 bases from V and 4 bases from J, the junction contained 6 bases not matched to a gene. Germline CDR1 MNHEY, CDR2 SMNVEV (reference sequence). This CDR3 spans 14 amino acids. CDR3 bases: TGTGCCAGCACCAAGACAGGGGGCGTCTATGGCTACACCTTC. Translation: CASTKTGGVYGYTF.

This chain uses TRBV29-1 with TRBJ2-6; D is ambiguous. V was clipped by 8 bases and J by 2 bases, with 10 bases between them. The germline CDR1 and CDR2 sequences are SQVTM and ANQGSEA. This CDR3 has 13 residues. The CDR3 sequence is CSPRITGANVLTF. The CDR3 bases are TGCAGCCCCCGTATAACTGGGGCCAACGTCCTGACTTTC.

This clone occurred many times. The chain is built from TRBV4-1 and TRBJ1-1; a possible D gene is TRBD1 (6 bases). The germline gives CDR1 MGHRA, CDR2 YSYEKL. This CDR3 is 14 amino acids long. Trimming took 6 bases from V and 3 from J, leaving 14 bases between them. CDR3 sequence (DNA): TGCGCCAGCAGATGGGAAGGGGGTTACACTGAAGCTTTCTTT. This codes for CASRWEGGYTEAFF.

This clone was detected only once. This chain joins TRBV5-1 and TRBJ1-3, with a weak D call TRBD1 (5 bases). Germline V CDR1 and CDR2: SGHRS, YFSETQ. V lost 3 bases, J lost 3 bases, and 19 bases lay in between. The CDR3 is 17 residues long. The CDR3, as DNA: TGCGCCAGCAGCTCGACGCCTTTGGGGGGGAGTGGAAACACCATATATTTT. Translation gives CASSSTPLGGSGNTIYF.

This clone was observed a few times. The chain recombines TRBV5-1 with TRBJ2-2; TRBD2 might be the D (6 bases). Germline CDR1 is SGHRS and CDR2 is YFSETQ. The CDR3 sequence is 14 residues long. V was shortened by 6 bases and J by 4 bases, with 13 bases between the two germline ends. DNA for the CDR3: TGCGCCAGCACCCCGATGGGGGGCACCGGGGAGCTGTTTTTT. Its protein is CASTPMGGTGELFF.

To note about this clone: The junction differs from germline at one of its ends, possibly a read error. This rearrangement joins TRBV6-1 to TRBJ2-7, with TRBD1 identical over 11 bases. The CDR3 runs to 15 residues. The germline CDR1 and CDR2 sequences are MNHNS and SASEGT. In DNA form, the CDR3 reads TGTGCCAGCAATGAAGCGGGACAGGGGGACTACGAGCAGTACTTC. It yields the protein CASNEAGQGDYEQYF.

This chain links TRBV7-2 with TRBJ2-3; 7 bases match TRBD2. The CDR3 is 13 amino acids. Trimming cost V 3 bases and J 5 bases; bases outside gene matches: 2. Looked up from germline, CDR1 is SGHTA and CDR2 is FQGNSA. Written as DNA, the CDR3 is TGTGCCAGCAGCTTGGCTAGCGGAGATACGCAGTATTTT. Amino acids: CASSLASGDTQYF.

The chain has TRBV11-1 and TRBJ2-5; 7 positions match TRBD1. The V gene's germline CDR1 is SGHAT and CDR2 FQDESV (reference sequence). With V trimmed by 2 bases and J by 6 bases, 6 bases remained unmatched. The CDR3 spans 14 residues. CDR3 protein: CASSLNRGVKTQYF. CDR3 nucleotide sequence: TGTGCCAGCAGCTTAAACAGGGGAGTAAAGACCCAGTACTTC.

The chain links TRBV10-2 to TRBJ2-7; weak D call: TRBD1 (5 bases). The V end lost 3 bases, the J end lost 0 bases, and 9 bases lay between the germline ends. Germline V gene data show CDR1 as WSHSY and CDR2 as SAAADI. This CDR3 contains 14 residues. CDR3 DNA: TGCGCCAGCAGTGAAAGCAGGGACTCCTACGAGCAGTACTTC. Protein: CASSESRDSYEQYF.

The chain has TRBV5-6 and TRBJ1-5; 9 positions agree with TRBD1. The CDR3 sequence is 17 residues long. V dropped 0 bases and J dropped 4; count of bases not matched to a gene: 8. Germline lookup yields CDR1 SGHDT and CDR2 YYEEEE. This CDR3 is CASSLGAGQGRNQPQHF. In nucleotides, the CDR3 is TGTGCCAGCAGCTTGGGCGCAGGACAGGGGCGGAATCAGCCCCAGCATTTT.